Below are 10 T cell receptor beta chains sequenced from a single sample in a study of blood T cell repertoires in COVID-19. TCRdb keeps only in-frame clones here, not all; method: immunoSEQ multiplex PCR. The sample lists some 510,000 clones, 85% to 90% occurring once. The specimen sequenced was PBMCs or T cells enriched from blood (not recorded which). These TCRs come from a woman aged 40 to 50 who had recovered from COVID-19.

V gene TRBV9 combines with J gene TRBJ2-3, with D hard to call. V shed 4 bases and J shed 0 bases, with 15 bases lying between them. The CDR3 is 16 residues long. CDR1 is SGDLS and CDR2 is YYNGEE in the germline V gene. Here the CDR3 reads CASSQYSKISTDTQYF. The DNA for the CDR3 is TGTGCCAGCAGCCAGTATAGCAAGATCAGCACAGATACGCAGTATTTT.

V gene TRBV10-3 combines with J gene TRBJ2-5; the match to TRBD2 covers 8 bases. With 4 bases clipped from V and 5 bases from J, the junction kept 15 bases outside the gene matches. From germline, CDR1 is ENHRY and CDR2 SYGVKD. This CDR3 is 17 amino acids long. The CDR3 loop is CAISGRGGTDLRETQYF. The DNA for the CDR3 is TGTGCCATCAGTGGTCGGGGGGGGACGGACCTCCGGGAGACCCAGTACTTC.

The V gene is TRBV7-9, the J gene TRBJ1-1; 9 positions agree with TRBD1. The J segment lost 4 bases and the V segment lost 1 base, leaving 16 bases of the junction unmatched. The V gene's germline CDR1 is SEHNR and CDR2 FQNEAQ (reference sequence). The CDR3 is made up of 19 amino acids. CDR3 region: CASSLGPLPGQGFATEAFF. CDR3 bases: TGTGCCAGCAGCTTAGGACCCCTCCCGGGACAGGGATTTGCCACTGAAGCTTTCTTT.

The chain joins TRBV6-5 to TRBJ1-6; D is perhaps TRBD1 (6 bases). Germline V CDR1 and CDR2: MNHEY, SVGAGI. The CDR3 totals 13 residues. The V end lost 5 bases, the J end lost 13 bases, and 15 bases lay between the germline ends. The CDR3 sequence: CASSPETGTPLHF. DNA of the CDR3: TGTGCCAGCAGTCCCGAAACAGGGACCCCCCTCCACTTT.

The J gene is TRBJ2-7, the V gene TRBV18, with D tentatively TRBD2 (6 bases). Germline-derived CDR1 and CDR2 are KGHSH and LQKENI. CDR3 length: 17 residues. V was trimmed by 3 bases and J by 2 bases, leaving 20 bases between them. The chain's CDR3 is CASSPPLDYPGPYEQYF. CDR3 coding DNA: TGTGCCAGCTCACCTCCTCTGGACTATCCAGGTCCCTACGAGCAGTACTTC.

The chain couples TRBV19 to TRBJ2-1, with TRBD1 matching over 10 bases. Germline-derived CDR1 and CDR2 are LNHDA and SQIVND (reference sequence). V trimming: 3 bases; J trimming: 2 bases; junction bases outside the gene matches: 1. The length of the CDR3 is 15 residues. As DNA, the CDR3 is TGTGCCAGTAGTATCGGACAGGGGGCCTACAATGAGCAGTTCTTC. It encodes CASSIGQGAYNEQFF.

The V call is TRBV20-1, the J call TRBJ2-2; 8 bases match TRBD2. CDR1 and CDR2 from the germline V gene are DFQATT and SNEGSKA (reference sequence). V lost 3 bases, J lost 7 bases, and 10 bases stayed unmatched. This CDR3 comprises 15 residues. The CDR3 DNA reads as TGCAGTGCTAGTGTTTCGGGAGGGCATCTCGGGGAGCTGTTTTTT. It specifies CSASVSGGHLGELFF.

Written as DNA, the CDR3 is TGTGCCAGCAGCCGAACCGGGAGGACCTACGAGCAGTACTTC. It codes for CASSRTGRTYEQYF. V gene TRBV7-9 combines with J gene TRBJ2-7; TRBD2 agrees at 7 bases. The CDR3 spans 14 residues. The junction had 6 bases not matched to a gene; V was cut back by 5 bases and J by 2 bases. CDR1 and CDR2 (germline): SEHNR, FQNEAQ (reference sequence).

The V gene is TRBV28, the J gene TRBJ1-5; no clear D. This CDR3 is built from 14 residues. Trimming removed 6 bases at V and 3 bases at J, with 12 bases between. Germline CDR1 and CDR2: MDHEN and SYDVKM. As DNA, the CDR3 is TGTGCCAGCAGCCACCCGCGATCCAATCAGCCCCAGCATTTT. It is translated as CASSHPRSNQPQHF. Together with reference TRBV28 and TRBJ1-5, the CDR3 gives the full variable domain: DVKVTQSSRYLVKRTGEKVFLECVQDMDHENMFWYRQDPGLGLRLIYFSYDVKMKEKGDIPEGYSVSREKKERFSLILESASTNQTSMYLCASSHPRSNQPQHFGDGTRLSIL.

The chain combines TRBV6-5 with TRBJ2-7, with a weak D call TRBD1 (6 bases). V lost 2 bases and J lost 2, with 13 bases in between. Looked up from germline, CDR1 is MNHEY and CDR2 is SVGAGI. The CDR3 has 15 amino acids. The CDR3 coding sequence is TGTGCCAGCAGTTACAAGTTCGGACAGACCTACGAGCAGTACTTC. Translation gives CASSYKFGQTYEQYF.